The present T cell receptor (beta chain) was sequenced within a study of human T cells and chemical hapten exposure. Study in general: In the sensitization step, 2% DPC was placed on about 2 cm by about 2 cm of upper inner arm skin.

V shed 5 bases and J shed 1 base, with 17 bases lying between them. Per germline, CDR1 SGHTA and CDR2 FQGNSA. This CDR3 region has 16 residues. The time point was: pre-sensitization, week 0. Described treatment: therapeutic diphenylcyclopropenone sensitization with weekly scalp DPC. Alopecia patients between 18 and 70 years old and suitable for DPC were used as donors. This clonotype was observed a handful of times. A single record per CDR3 protein comes from TCRdb applying MiXCR to the RACE reads. The profile shows a few hundred thousand distinct CDR3 sequences, around 5% of them singletons. This sample comprised whole blood, obtained in connection with sensitization to the hapten diphenylcyclopropenone (DPC). J is TRBJ2-5 and V is TRBV7-2; D possibly corresponds to TRBD2 (7 bases). This sequence originates from a woman aged 18-30 years with alopecia areata. Some clones in this sample may be carry-over from other donors' samples. Here the CDR3 reads CASSLARGALQETQYF. Here the CDR3 DNA reads TGTGCCAGCAGCCTGGCCCGGGGGGCGCTCCAAGAGACCCAGTACTTC.